This TCR beta chain stems from a study of T cells in Graves' hyperthyroidism and ophthalmopathy. It was RNA transcripts that yielded the amplified TCR beta CDR3 regions. The HTBI set primed first-round TCR CDR3 RT-PCR. MiXCR, applied by TCRdb to the multiplex PCR reads, yields one record per CDR3 protein. The profile shows about 520,000 distinct CDR3 sequences, around 21% of them singletons. After removal of 4 bases from V and 2 bases from J, the junction contained 4 bases not matched to a gene. The CDR3 is 14 residues long. The germline V gene has CDR1 SGHRS and CDR2 YFSETQ. This clonotype occurred many times. Its antigen is still unknown. Study-wide findings and caveats: Blood also carried most thyroid clonotypes expanded above 0.001. Separation of ophthalmopathy from stable hyperthyroidism was achieved by a 13 V-J model.

Patients were excluded for uncontrolled infection, other autoimmune disease, pregnancy or lactation. Diagnostic decisions used clinical symptoms, serum thyroxine and TRAb, thyroid ultrasound and orbital computed tomography. The clonotype originates from a man younger than 35 with Graves' hyperthyroidism. What was sequenced was blood. The V call is TRBV5-1, the J call TRBJ2-5; 8 bases map to TRBD1. CDR3 coding DNA: TGCGCCAGCAGCGGACAGGGTCCACAAGAGACCCAGTACTTC. Translated, it gives CASSGQGPQETQYF.